This T cell receptor (beta chain) is drawn from a study of cytomegalovirus exposure and HLA in healthy donors. Overall study: Unique TCR beta sequences numbering about 100 million came from 150 million to 200 million T cells in an earlier analysis. General study points: A likely sequencing artifact accounted for one observed cluster of highly shared sequence variants.

This CDR3 comprises 19 residues. Germline values: CDR1 KGHSH, CDR2 LQKENI. With 6 bases clipped from V and 2 bases from J, the junction kept 20 bases outside the gene matches. Regarding this clone: Its matching antigen is unknown.

The PCR contained 60 Vbeta and 13 Jbeta primers. Sequencing was performed with immunoSEQ multiplex PCR; in TCRdb, only in-frame clones are kept and a portion is missing. In the table there are about 100,000 clones, around four fifths of which are singletons. What was sequenced was PBMCs. The chain recombines TRBV18 with TRBJ2-5; 8 bases map to TRBD2. The receptor was derived from a man in his forties in good health and CMV-seronegative. CDR3 DNA: TGTGCCAGCTCTCTCCAGACGGCGGGGGGTTCGTTAAGACAAGAGACCCAGTACTTC. Translating gives CASSLQTAGGSLRQETQYF. The full variable domain, completed using reference TRBV18 and TRBJ2-5, is NAGVMQNPRHLVRRRGQEARLRCSPMKGHSHVYWYRQLPEEGLKFMVYLQKENIIDESGMPKERFSAEFPKEGPSILRIQQVVRGDSAAYFCASSLQTAGGSLRQETQYFGPGTRLLVL.